The 13 T cell receptor beta chains listed next were all sequenced from one sample in a study of blood T cell repertoires in COVID-19. Data came from immunoSEQ multiplex PCR; TCRdb stores just in-frame clones and leaves some out. The sample lists 68,000 or so clones; around 84% were seen once. The sequenced sample consisted of peripheral blood. All receptors come from a man in his fifties or sixties with acute or convalescent COVID-19.

The chain couples TRBV11-2 to TRBJ1-3, with D tentatively TRBD1 (5 bases). Germline V lookup: CDR1 SGHAT, CDR2 FQNNGV. Trimming cost V 1 base and J 5 bases, with 24 bases left between them. This CDR3 has 19 residues. CDR3 sequence: CASSLAPGERLSIRNTIYF. For the CDR3, the DNA is TGTGCCAGCAGCTTAGCGCCGGGGGAAAGGTTGAGTATTAGAAACACCATATATTTT.

This clone showed up just once. This chain joins TRBV4-1 and TRBJ1-6; D might be TRBD1 (6 bases). The CDR3 consists of 17 residues. The V and J ends lost 3 bases and 7 bases respectively, with 19 bases between them. Germline V gives CDR1 MGHRA, CDR2 YSYEKL. The CDR3 sequence: CASSQSPRTVLNSPLHF. In nucleotides, the CDR3 is TGCGCCAGCAGCCAGAGTCCCCGGACAGTCTTAAATTCACCCCTCCACTTT.

This clone was counted a single time. The chain employs TRBV25-1 and TRBJ1-5; D perhaps matches TRBD1 (5 bases). The CDR3 loop spans 16 amino acids. Between the trimmed V and J ends, which lost 8 bases and 3 bases, there was a span of 20 bases. Germline values: CDR1 MGHDK, CDR2 SYGVNS. The CDR3: CASQSQTGGFNQPQHF. CDR3 nucleotide sequence: TGTGCCAGCCAGTCACAAACCGGGGGATTCAATCAGCCCCAGCATTTT.

The rearrangement uses TRBV5-1 and TRBJ2-7; possible D gene TRBD2, 6 bases. Germline V gives CDR1 SGHRS, CDR2 YFSETQ. Trimming shortened V by 1 base and J by 7 bases, and 18 bases separated the two germline ends. The CDR3 contains 15 residues. Here the CDR3 DNA reads TGCGCCAGCAGCTTGTCGCGGAAGGGGAGCGGGGAGCAGTACTTC. Its protein product is CASSLSRKGSGEQYF.

The chain has TRBV9 and TRBJ2-7; the match to TRBD1 covers 7 bases. Germline loops: CDR1 SGDLS, CDR2 YYNGEE. Unmatched junction bases numbered 3, after V lost 4 bases and J lost 2 bases. The CDR3 covers 13 residues. CDR3 sequence reads: CASSPQGAYEQYF. As DNA, the CDR3 is TGTGCCAGCAGCCCTCAGGGGGCCTACGAGCAGTACTTC.

V and J are TRBV5-8 and TRBJ1-1, with D hard to call. Trimming took off 1 base at V and 1 base at J, with 8 bases between the two ends. Germline V gene data show CDR1 as SGHTS and CDR2 as YDEGEE. The CDR3 loop spans 14 amino acids. Here the CDR3 reads CASSLFFSNTEAFF. CDR3 coding DNA: TGTGCCAGCAGCTTGTTCTTTTCGAACACTGAAGCTTTCTTT.

V is TRBV5-6 and J is TRBJ1-2; weak D call: TRBD1 (5 bases). The V and J ends lost 3 bases and 8 bases respectively, with 14 bases between them. Germline loops: CDR1 SGHDT, CDR2 YYEEEE. The CDR3 has 13 amino acids. The CDR3 DNA follows: TGTGCCAGCAGCTCAGGGTCTTCTGCGGGCTACACCTTC. Amino acid sequence: CASSSGSSAGYTF.

The V and J genes are TRBV5-1 and TRBJ2-3, with 16 bases fitting TRBD2. CDR1 and CDR2 from the germline V gene are SGHRS and YFSETQ. The CDR3 is 20 residues long. Trimming took 4 bases from V and 0 from J; bases not matched to a gene: 11. The CDR3 protein is CASSAEPGTSGRGSTDTQYF. CDR3 DNA sequence: TGCGCCAGCAGCGCAGAACCCGGGACTAGCGGGAGGGGCAGCACAGATACGCAGTATTTT.

The chain recombines TRBV19 with TRBJ1-2; 7 bases are shared with TRBD1. The germline V gene encodes CDR1 LNHDA and CDR2 SQIVND (reference sequence). The J segment lost 13 bases and the V segment lost 6 bases, leaving 14 bases of the junction unmatched. The CDR3 is 13 residues long. The chain's CDR3 is CASSLYRGTASTF. CDR3 nucleotides: TGTGCCAGTAGCCTATATCGTGGGACAGCCAGCACCTTC.

This chain joins TRBV30 and TRBJ2-1; D remains unclear. CDR3 length: 13 residues. Trimming pared 5 bases from V and 0 bases from J, leaving 8 bases between. CDR1 and CDR2 from the germline V gene are GTSNPN and SVGIG (reference sequence). CDR3 nucleotide sequence: TGTGCCTGGGCGGAGAGCTCCTACAATGAGCAGTTCTTC. Translating gives CAWAESSYNEQFF.

The J gene is TRBJ2-3, the V gene TRBV7-3; 14 nucleotides align to TRBD2. The V gene's germline CDR1 is SGHTA and CDR2 FQGTGA. Germline trimming cut 6 bases from V and 2 bases from J; bases unmatched to any gene: 10. This CDR3 has 18 residues. CDR3: CASRSGTSGRGSTDTQYF. CDR3 bases: TGTGCCAGCAGGTCCGGGACTAGCGGGAGAGGGTCCACAGATACGCAGTATTTT. Full variable domain (remainder filled in from reference TRBV7-3 and TRBJ2-3): GAGVSQTPSNKVTEKGKYVELRCDPISGHTALYWYRQSLGQGPEFLIYFQGTGAADDSGLPNDRFFAVRPEGSVSTLKIQRTERGDSAVYLCASRSGTSGRGSTDTQYFGPGTRLTVL.

The gene calls are TRBV7-6 and TRBJ1-1; weak D call: TRBD1 (5 bases). This CDR3 comprises 15 residues. With 0 bases removed from V and 0 bases from J, the gap between germline ends came to 8 bases. Germline loops: CDR1 SGHVS, CDR2 FNYEAQ. CDR3 bases: TGTGCCAGCAGCTTAGCTTCGGGGGTGAACACTGAAGCTTTCTTT. Translating gives CASSLASGVNTEAFF.

The sample holds one count of this clone. The chain carries TRBV28 and TRBJ2-1; 7 bases align to TRBD1. The V and J ends lost 1 base and 3 bases, in that order; junction bases with no gene match: 6. CDR3 size: 16 residues. The germline V gene encodes CDR1 MDHEN and CDR2 SYDVKM. DNA for the CDR3: TGTGCCAGCAGTTTATACAGGGGCCGAGGCTACAATGAGCAGTTCTTC. As protein: CASSLYRGRGYNEQFF.